This entry is about one T cell receptor (beta chain). Repertoires were generated with immunoSEQ multiplex PCR, while TCRdb's copy carries only in-frame clones and drops some. The top ten hold 0.9% to 1.1% of the sample, which has approximately 200,000 clones, approximately 93% seen once. This sample stems from a study of T cell responses to AZD1222 COVID-19 vaccine. Germline V CDR1 and CDR2: ENHRY, SYGVKD. This CDR3 is built from 15 residues. V shed 2 bases and J shed 2 bases, with 12 bases lying between them. V usage is TRBV10-3 and J usage is TRBJ1-2; D possibly corresponds to TRBD1 (6 bases). This TCR derives from an adult who received the AZD1222 COVID-19 vaccine. The input for sequencing was peripheral blood, taken 28 days after the second AZD1222 dose. CDR3 loop: CAISEIGGTNYGYTF. The CDR3 DNA is TGTGCCATCAGTGAGATAGGGGGGACGAACTATGGCTACACCTTC.